The rows below give T cell receptor beta chains drawn from one sample of a study of cytomegalovirus exposure and HLA in healthy donors. TCRdb's table, derived via immunoSEQ multiplex PCR, lists solely in-frame clones and lacks some. The sample includes about 66,000 clones, about 96% seen only once; the top ten take 0.7% to 0.95%. The sequenced material came from PBMCs. The receptors derive from a man aged 18 to 35 in good health and CMV-seronegative. Each CDR3 is given with its conserved first and last residue. The D gene is left open where the match is weak. A clone size is listed for some rows: how often the clone was seen (once, few, many), or a class if it is expanded.

D: -; V: TRBV25-1; size: -; J: TRBJ2-5; CDR3: CASNQGETQYF; DNA: TGTGCCAGCAATCAGGGGGAGACCCAGTACTTC
D: TRBD1; V: TRBV4-1; size: -; J: TRBJ1-2; CDR3: CASSQDPGQGISNYGYTF; DNA: TGCGCCAGCAGCCAAGATCCGGGACAGGGGATTAGTAACTATGGCTACACCTTC
D: -; V: TRBV29-1; size: -; J: TRBJ2-1; CDR3: CSAEDRLRNEQFF; DNA: TGCAGCGCCGAGGATAGACTTCGAAATGAGCAGTTCTTC
D: -; V: TRBV11-2; size: -; J: TRBJ2-1; CDR3: CASSSLRGGSYNEQFF; DNA: TGTGCCAGCAGCTCGCTAAGGGGGGGCTCCTACAATGAGCAGTTCTTC
D: -; V: TRBV20-1; size: -; J: TRBJ1-3; CDR3: CSAALGNTIYF; DNA: TGCAGTGCCGCTCTAGGAAACACCATATATTTT
D: TRBD2; V: TRBV15; size: -; J: TRBJ2-1; CDR3: CATSSGTSGNEQFF; DNA: TGTGCCACCAGCTCCGGGACTAGCGGCAATGAGCAGTTCTTC
D: -; V: TRBV10-3; size: -; J: TRBJ1-4; CDR3: CATPTACAANEKLFF; DNA: TGTGCCACTCCGACAGCATGCGCGGCTAATGAAAAACTGTTTTTT
D: TRBD2; V: TRBV27; size: -; J: TRBJ2-3; CDR3: CASSFGTSGRAPQYF; DNA: TGTGCCAGCAGTTTCGGGACTAGCGGGAGGGCCCCGCAGTATTTT
D: -; V: TRBV7-8; size: -; J: TRBJ2-7; CDR3: CASSVGDTPYGQYF; DNA: TGTGCCAGCAGCGTTGGGGACACACCCTACGGGCAGTACTTC
D: -; V: TRBV14; size: -; J: TRBJ2-6; CDR3: CASSQVPFGANVLTF; DNA: TGTGCCAGCAGCCAAGTCCCCTTTGGGGCCAACGTCCTGACTTTC
D: TRBD2; V: TRBV9; size: -; J: TRBJ2-1; CDR3: CASSVGGGRRTYNEQFF; DNA: TGTGCCAGCAGCGTAGGAGGCGGGAGAAGAACCTACAATGAGCAGTTCTTC
D: -; V: TRBV9; size: -; J: TRBJ2-7; CDR3: CASSVGGSLYEQYF; DNA: TGTGCCAGCAGCGTAGGCGGGTCTCTCTACGAGCAGTACTTC
D: TRBD1; V: TRBV29-1; size: -; J: TRBJ2-2; CDR3: CSVEGDRGSNTGELFF; DNA: TGCAGCGTTGAAGGAGACAGGGGCTCGAACACCGGGGAGCTGTTTTTT
D: -; V: TRBV28; size: -; J: TRBJ2-1; CDR3: CASSLTQGSNEQFF; DNA: TGTGCCAGCAGTCTTACTCAGGGGTCGAATGAGCAGTTCTTC
D: TRBD1; V: TRBV11-3; size: -; J: TRBJ2-2; CDR3: CASSPGTGNTGELFF; DNA: TGTGCCAGCAGCCCGGGGACAGGGAACACCGGGGAGCTGTTTTTT
D: -; V: TRBV9; size: -; J: TRBJ2-1; CDR3: CASSPRSNEQFF; DNA: TGTGCCAGCAGCCCCCGCAGCAATGAGCAGTTCTTC
D: -; V: TRBV9; size: -; J: TRBJ1-2; CDR3: CASSASGGTYGYTF; DNA: TGTGCCAGCAGCGCTTCGGGGGGGACCTATGGCTACACCTTC
D: TRBD1; V: TRBV4-1; size: -; J: TRBJ1-4; CDR3: CASSQDQVLGQINEKLFF; DNA: TGCGCCAGCAGCCAAGATCAGGTATTGGGACAGATTAATGAAAAACTGTTTTTT
D: TRBD2; V: TRBV6-4; size: few; J: TRBJ2-1; CDR3: CASSADTSGAYNEQFF; DNA: TGTGCCAGCAGTGCTGACACTAGCGGGGCTTACAATGAGCAGTTCTTC
D: -; V: TRBV27; size: -; J: TRBJ2-6; CDR3: CASSFRSGGANVLTF; DNA: TGTGCCAGCAGTTTTAGGTCGGGGGGGGCCAACGTCCTGACTTTC
D: TRBD2; V: TRBV9; size: -; J: TRBJ2-5; CDR3: CASSPSGGSSETQYF; DNA: TGTGCCAGCAGCCCCAGCGGGGGGAGCTCAGAGACCCAGTACTTC
D: TRBD2; V: TRBV9; size: -; J: TRBJ2-1; CDR3: CASSGGGSSYNEQFF; DNA: TGTGCCAGCAGTGGGGGGGGGAGCTCCTACAATGAGCAGTTCTTC
D: TRBD2; V: TRBV19; size: -; J: TRBJ2-2; CDR3: CASSIEASGRWGTGELFF; DNA: TGTGCCAGTAGTATAGAAGCTAGCGGGAGATGGGGCACCGGGGAGCTGTTTTTT
D: TRBD2; V: TRBV27; size: -; J: TRBJ2-1; CDR3: CASSFQPRTSGVFF; DNA: TGTGCCAGCAGTTTCCAACCCAGGACTAGCGGTGTGTTCTTC
D: -; V: TRBV6-6; size: -; J: TRBJ2-3; CDR3: CASSRLVDTQYF; DNA: TGTGCCAGCAGCCGACTAGTAGATACGCAGTATTTT
D: -; V: TRBV11-2; size: -; J: TRBJ2-7; CDR3: CASSLGLPYEQYF; DNA: TGTGCCAGCAGCTTAGGTCTACCCTACGAGCAGTACTTC
D: -; V: TRBV14; size: -; J: TRBJ2-3; CDR3: CASSPSRNTQYF; DNA: TGTGCCAGCAGCCCCTCTCGTAATACGCAGTATTTT
D: -; V: TRBV18; size: once; J: TRBJ2-3; CDR3: CASSVVRDTDTQYF; DNA: TGTGCCAGCTCGGTCGTCAGGGACACAGATACGCAGTATTTT
D: -; V: TRBV2; size: -; J: TRBJ1-5; CDR3: CASSEGQRSFSNQPQHF; DNA: TGTGCCAGCAGTGAAGGCCAGCGGAGCTTTAGCAATCAGCCCCAGCATTTT